These T cell receptor beta chains were read from a single sample in a study of cytomegalovirus exposure and HLA in healthy donors. The repertoire was sequenced with immunoSEQ multiplex PCR; TCRdb's copy has only in-frame clones and lacks some. The table includes under 200,000 clones, roughly 75% detected once. The material sequenced was PBMCs. Source of these receptors: a woman in her 50s in good health and CMV-seropositive. CDR3s include the opening cysteine and the closing phenylalanine or tryptophan. Each record gives: D gene, V gene, clone size, J gene, CDR3 protein, CDR3 DNA. D genes are given only for firm matches. Part of the rows lack a size; the others show once, few, many or a class for expanded clones.

>TRBD1|TRBV6-1|-|TRBJ1-1
CASSVTGAAEAFF
TGTGCCAGCAGTGTGACAGGGGCGGCTGAAGCTTTCTTT
>-|TRBV10-3|once|TRBJ1-1
CATRTGNTEAFF
TGTGCCACCCGAACAGGGAACACTGAAGCTTTCTTT
>-|TRBV19|-|TRBJ1-1
CASSIRAGTSSGAFF
TGTGCCAGTAGTATAAGGGCCGGGACTTCTTCAGGGGCTTTCTTT
>TRBD2|TRBV5-1|-|TRBJ2-5
CASSLVSLADQETQYF
TGCGCCAGCAGCTTGGTATCACTAGCGGACCAAGAGACCCAGTACTTC
>-|TRBV11-3|once|TRBJ1-1
CASSFMANTEAFF
TGTGCCAGCAGCTTTATGGCTAACACTGAAGCTTTCTTT
>-|TRBV6-5|-|TRBJ2-3
CASREEWADTQYF
TGTGCCAGCAGAGAGGAGTGGGCAGATACGCAGTATTTT
>TRBD2|TRBV5-1|-|TRBJ2-7
CASSLVPGGAYEQYF
TGCGCCAGCAGCTTGGTTCCGGGAGGGGCCTACGAGCAGTACTTC
>-|TRBV2|-|TRBJ1-3
CASSDYSGNTIYF
TGTGCCAGCAGTGACTACTCTGGAAACACCATATATTTT
>TRBD1|TRBV7-9|-|TRBJ1-2
CASSREGQGYGYTF
TGTGCCAGCAGCCGGGAGGGACAGGGCTATGGCTACACCTTC
>-|TRBV27|-|TRBJ2-7
CASSSPGVGVYEQYF
TGTGCCAGCAGTTCCCCCGGGGTTGGGGTGTACGAGCAGTACTTC
>-|TRBV4-3|-|TRBJ2-1
CASSQLNRPGLDEQFF
TGCGCCAGCAGCCAACTAAACCGCCCGGGACTGGATGAGCAGTTCTTC
>TRBD1|TRBV5-1|-|TRBJ2-7
CASSPGGQPYEQYF
TGCGCCAGCAGCCCTGGGGGACAGCCCTACGAGCAGTACTTC
>-|TRBV27|-|TRBJ1-1
CASSFSGVGGAFF
TGTGCCAGCAGTTTCTCCGGGGTAGGTGGGGCTTTCTTT
>TRBD2|TRBV6-5|-|TRBJ2-3
CASSSRGGPGTQYF
TGTGCCAGCAGTTCTCGGGGAGGGCCTGGTACGCAGTATTTT
>TRBD1|TRBV27|-|TRBJ1-5
CASSPGQGNQPQHF
TGTGCCAGCAGTCCTGGACAGGGGAATCAGCCCCAGCATTTT
>-|TRBV5-4|-|TRBJ1-1
CASSFRGRVMNTEAFF
TGTGCCAGCAGCTTTAGGGGAAGGGTCATGAACACTGAAGCTTTCTTT
>TRBD1|TRBV13|few|TRBJ1-1
CASSSPGQGNTEAFF
TGTGCCAGCAGCTCCCCGGGACAGGGGAACACTGAAGCTTTCTTT
>-|TRBV19|-|TRBJ2-5
CASSVQGQETQYF
TGTGCCAGTAGTGTCCAGGGACAAGAGACCCAGTACTTC
>-|TRBV5-1|few|TRBJ2-5
CASSSYQETQYF
TGCGCCAGCAGCTCCTACCAAGAGACCCAGTACTTC
>-|TRBV4-1|few|TRBJ1-4
CASSQGWGTANEKLFF
TGCGCCAGCAGCCAAGGGTGGGGCACGGCTAATGAAAAACTGTTTTTT
>-|TRBV23-1|-|TRBJ2-2
CASSVGRASGELFF
TGCGCCAGCAGTGTAGGCAGGGCTTCCGGGGAGCTGTTTTTT
>-|TRBV4-3|-|TRBJ1-2
CASSQDRGGNYGYTF
TGCGCCAGCAGCCAAGATAGAGGAGGGAATTATGGCTACACCTTC
>TRBD1|TRBV18|-|TRBJ1-5
CASSNQGAYSNQPQHF
TGTGCCAGCTCAAATCAGGGGGCGTATAGCAATCAGCCCCAGCATTTT
>-|TRBV4-2|-|TRBJ2-7
CASSQPQALREQYF
TGTGCCAGCAGCCAGCCCCAGGCTCTCCGCGAGCAGTACTTC
>TRBD2|TRBV18|-|TRBJ2-3
CASSSTSGTDTQYF
TGTGCCAGCTCATCGACTAGCGGCACAGATACGCAGTATTTT
>-|TRBV7-2|-|TRBJ2-7
CASSLFAGYSYEQYF
TGTGCCAGCAGCTTATTTGCAGGGTACTCCTACGAGCAGTACTTC
>TRBD2|TRBV29-1|-|TRBJ2-3
CSVDRTSGGMPDTQYF
TGCAGCGTTGACCGGACTAGCGGGGGGATGCCAGATACGCAGTATTTT
>-|TRBV27|-|TRBJ2-7
CASRLQGHLSSYEQYF
TGCGCCAGCAGACTACAGGGTCATCTCAGCTCCTACGAGCAGTACTTC
>TRBD2|TRBV14|-|TRBJ2-1
CASSQEVRAGGRFF
TGTGCCAGCAGCCAAGAGGTGCGAGCGGGAGGTCGCTTCTTC
>-|TRBV5-4|-|TRBJ2-5
CASSLLGRTQYF
TGTGCCAGCAGCTTGCTAGGTAGGACCCAGTACTTC
>-|TRBV7-2|-|TRBJ2-5
CASTLFGGGETQYF
TGTGCCAGCACCTTATTCGGGGGTGGAGAGACCCAGTACTTC
>TRBD1|TRBV9|-|TRBJ1-1
CASSPLQGGTNTEAFF
TGTGCCAGCAGCCCCCTACAGGGGGGAACGAACACTGAAGCTTTCTTT
>-|TRBV29-1|-|TRBJ1-4
CSAGRGAPPEKLFF
TGCAGCGCAGGGAGGGGGGCGCCTCCTGAAAAACTGTTTTTT
>-|TRBV11-1|-|TRBJ2-1
CASSFGRGNEQFF
TGTGCCAGCAGCTTTGGCAGGGGCAATGAGCAGTTCTTC
>-|TRBV5-6|-|TRBJ2-3
CASSLPWAHSTDTQYF
TGTGCCAGCAGCTTGCCATGGGCACATAGCACAGATACGCAGTATTTT
>-|TRBV5-1|few|TRBJ2-1
CASSPPGEQFF
TGCGCCAGCAGCCCGCCGGGGGAGCAGTTCTTC
>-|TRBV19|-|TRBJ2-7
CASSIDPGVSAEQYF
TGTGCCAGTAGTATAGATCCAGGCGTGTCTGCCGAGCAGTACTTC
>-|TRBV21-1|-|TRBJ2-7
CASSGQGAKATYEQYF
TGTGCCAGCAGCGGCCAGGGGGCCAAGGCCACCTACGAGCAGTACTTC
>-|TRBV7-6|-|TRBJ2-7
CASSKNPGRRDSYEQYF
TGTGCCAGCAGCAAAAACCCGGGACGTAGGGACTCGTACGAGCAGTACTTC
>TRBD1|TRBV2|-|TRBJ1-1
CASRAGGPATEAFF
TGTGCCAGCAGAGCAGGGGGCCCGGCAACTGAAGCTTTCTTT
>-|TRBV19|few|TRBJ2-5
CASSRGWETQYF
TGTGCCAGTAGTAGAGGTTGGGAGACCCAGTACTTC
>-|TRBV9|-|TRBJ1-3
CASSVGGPGNTIYF
TGTGCCAGCAGCGTAGGGGGGCCTGGAAACACCATATATTTT